The 28 T cell receptor beta chains reported below all come from one sample, sequenced in a study of cytomegalovirus exposure and HLA in healthy donors. The PCR made use of 60 Vbeta and 13 Jbeta primers. The assay was immunoSEQ multiplex PCR, and TCRdb's table has in-frame clones only and misses some. The table lists some 130,000 clones, over 75% of them singletons. Material: PBMCs. The receptors derive from a woman aged 50 to 60 in good health and CMV-seropositive.

J is TRBJ1-3 and V is TRBV9; 9 bases align to TRBD1. From germline, CDR1 is SGDLS and CDR2 YYNGEE. V was clipped by 4 bases and J by 6 bases; unmatched bases: 8. The CDR3 runs to 15 residues. CDR3 bases: TGTGCCAGCAGCCCACTGACAGGGGGGGTAAACACCATATATTTT. Translating it yields CASSPLTGGVNTIYF.

This clone came up a few times. This chain connects TRBV11-1 to TRBJ1-3; D gene uncertain. There are 14 residues in the CDR3. V gave up 5 bases and J gave up 0 bases, with 8 bases separating them. Germline V gives CDR1 SGHAT, CDR2 FQDESV (reference sequence). DNA of the CDR3: TGTGCCAGCAGCCCAGAACCCTCTGGAAACACCATATATTTT. Translating it yields CASSPEPSGNTIYF.

This clone is a singleton in its sample. J is TRBJ2-3 and V is TRBV7-9; 7 nucleotides line up with TRBD1. The CDR3 is 14 amino acids. V lost 1 base to trimming and J lost 4 bases; unmatched junction nucleotides: 2. From germline, CDR1 is SEHNR and CDR2 FQNEAQ (reference sequence). CDR3 sequence: CASSLDQGADTQYF. Here the CDR3 DNA reads TGTGCCAGCAGCTTAGACCAGGGGGCAGATACGCAGTATTTT.

The chain joins TRBV13 to TRBJ2-7, with 10 bases identical to TRBD1. The germline V gene encodes CDR1 PRHDT and CDR2 FYEKMQ (reference sequence). V was pared by 5 bases and J by 6 bases, with 4 bases of the junction left unmatched. The length of the CDR3 is 13 residues. Here the CDR3 DNA reads TGTGCCAGCAGCCTTGGACAGGGGGTCGAGCAGTACTTC. Encoded protein: CASSLGQGVEQYF.

The CDR3 DNA reads as TGTGCCAGCAGCTTACAGCGGGGGGCTCGAGAGCAGTACTTC. This encodes CASSLQRGAREQYF. This chain links TRBV7-3 with TRBJ2-7; 9 bases are shared with TRBD2. Germline assignment: CDR1 SGHTA and CDR2 FQGTGA. The CDR3 runs 14 residues. The V segment lost 2 bases and the J segment 7 bases; nucleotides outside the gene matches: 6. The entire variable domain, with the rest obtained from reference TRBV7-3 and TRBJ2-7, is as follows: GAGVSQTPSNKVTEKGKYVELRCDPISGHTALYWYRQSLGQGPEFLIYFQGTGAADDSGLPNDRFFAVRPEGSVSTLKIQRTERGDSAVYLCASSLQRGAREQYFGPGTRLTVT.

The chain carries TRBV7-2 and TRBJ2-3; 9 bases are shared with TRBD2. Losses at the gene ends were 1 base for V and 14 bases for J; bases not matched to a gene: 10. This CDR3 region has 14 residues. Germline CDR1 is SGHTA and CDR2 is FQGNSA. The CDR3 DNA reads as TGTGCCAGCAGCTTAGTATCGCGGGGGGGCCGCGGGTATTTT. This translates into CASSLVSRGGRGYF.

This clone has just a few counts. As DNA, the CDR3 is TGCGCCAGCAGCTCGGGACTAGCGGGCGAGACCCAGTACTTC. Protein sequence: CASSSGLAGETQYF. J is TRBJ2-5 and V is TRBV5-1, with 12 bases fitting TRBD2. CDR1 is SGHRS, CDR2 YFSETQ, per germline. V dropped 3 bases and J dropped 5; count of bases not matched to a gene: 2. The CDR3 is 14 amino acids.

The chain recombines TRBV5-4 with TRBJ2-7; a weak D match, TRBD2 (6 bases). Germline values: CDR1 SGHNT, CDR2 YYREEE (reference sequence). Between the trimmed V and J ends, which lost 4 bases and 1 base, there was a span of 15 bases. The CDR3 totals 15 residues. CDR3 region: CASSRKSGVSYEQYF. For the CDR3, the DNA is TGTGCCAGCAGCCGAAAATCGGGGGTGTCCTACGAGCAGTACTTC.

This clone was seen once. This chain connects TRBV9 to TRBJ2-7; 7 bases align to TRBD1. J was trimmed by 5 bases and V by 3 bases; bases with no gene match: 5. CDR3 length: 13 amino acids. CDR1 and CDR2 (germline): SGDLS, YYNGEE. CDR3 loop: CASSADRADEQYF. The CDR3 DNA is TGTGCCAGCAGCGCCGACAGGGCCGACGAGCAGTACTTC.

The chain employs TRBV6-6 and TRBJ2-7; 10 positions match TRBD2. V lost 4 bases and J lost 2; bases outside the gene matches: 2. Germline V gives CDR1 MNHNY, CDR2 SVGAGI (reference sequence). The CDR3 covers 14 residues. The CDR3 bases are TGTGCCAGCAGTTGGACTAGCGGACCCTACGAGCAGTACTTC. This gives the protein CASSWTSGPYEQYF.

This rearrangement joins TRBV7-8 to TRBJ2-5; weak D call: TRBD2 (6 bases). CDR3 size: 15 residues. Germline CDR1 SGHVS, CDR2 FQNEAQ. V was clipped by 2 bases and J by 5 bases, with 15 bases between them. The CDR3: CASSLSSIAGETQYF. The CDR3, as DNA: TGTGCCAGCAGCTTATCCTCGATCGCGGGGGAGACCCAGTACTTC.

This clone came up a few times. The chain links TRBV28 to TRBJ1-1; D ambiguous. Trimming pared 5 bases from V and 1 base from J, leaving 14 bases between. The CDR3 extends over 15 amino acids. Germline CDR1 and CDR2: MDHEN and SYDVKM. CDR3 bases: TGTGCCAGCAGTGCTCCGGGAGGGAGGAACACTGAAGCTTTCTTT. This translates into CASSAPGGRNTEAFF.

This clone has just a few counts. The V call is TRBV2, the J call TRBJ1-5, with 11 bases that match TRBD1. The CDR3 runs 15 residues. Trimming cost V 5 bases and J 6 bases; bases outside gene matches: 6. CDR1 and CDR2 (germline): SNHLY, FYNNEI. Here the CDR3 reads CASSRGQGAFQPQHF. The CDR3 DNA follows: TGTGCCAGCAGTCGCGGACAGGGGGCATTTCAGCCCCAGCATTTT.

This chain uses TRBV25-1 with TRBJ2-2, with D perhaps TRBD1 (6 bases). The CDR3 runs 17 residues. Germline V gene data show CDR1 as MGHDK and CDR2 as SYGVNS. V was cut by 4 bases and J by 6 bases, with 21 bases left in between. The CDR3 here is CASSAGAGRAGPGELFF. As DNA, the CDR3 is TGTGCCAGCAGTGCAGGGGCAGGCAGGGCAGGACCCGGGGAGCTGTTTTTT. Complete variable domain (other parts from reference TRBV25-1 and TRBJ2-2): EADIYQTPRYLVIGTGKKITLECSQTMGHDKMYWYQQDPGMELHLIHYSYGVNSTEKGDLSSESTVSRIRTEHFPLTLESARPSHTSQYLCASSAGAGRAGPGELFFGEGSRLTVL.

Concerning this clone itself: One end of the junction varies from germline; a read error may be responsible. Other nucleotide sequences in the sample specify the same CDR3. The V and J genes are TRBV7-7 and TRBJ2-1; the match to TRBD2 covers 12 bases. This CDR3 has 15 residues. The germline V gene has CDR1 SSHAT and CDR2 FNYEAQ (reference sequence). CDR3 region: CASSSGLAGYNEQFF. The CDR3 region has the DNA TGTGCTAGCAGCTCCGGACTAGCGGGATACAATGAGCAGTTCTTC.

The chain employs TRBV5-4 and TRBJ1-2, with a tentative D call TRBD1 (5 bases). This CDR3 contains 16 residues. From germline, CDR1 is SGHNT and CDR2 YYREEE (reference sequence). With 0 bases removed from V and 4 bases from J, the gap between germline ends came to 16 bases. The CDR3: CASSLVHGGGGYGYTF. CDR3 nucleotide sequence: TGTGCCAGCAGCTTGGTCCACGGGGGTGGTGGCTATGGCTACACCTTC.

This clone was seen only once. The chain links TRBV30 to TRBJ2-7, with 8 bases aligning to TRBD2. This CDR3 region has 14 residues. Losses at the gene ends were 1 base for V and 3 bases for J; bases not matched to a gene: 5. CDR1 is GTSNPN, CDR2 SVGIG, per germline (reference sequence). The CDR3 region is CAWSDTGGGYEQYF. In DNA, the CDR3 is TGTGCCTGGAGTGATACCGGGGGGGGCTACGAGCAGTACTTC.

This chain joins TRBV9 and TRBJ2-5, with 8 bases fitting TRBD1. Germline-derived CDR1 and CDR2 are SGDLS and YYNGEE. This CDR3 is 16 amino acids long. The ends lost 4 bases at V and 5 bases at J; junction bases unmatched: 13. The CDR3 sequence: CASSPVGQGIGETQYF. The CDR3 region has the DNA TGTGCCAGCAGCCCAGTAGGACAGGGAATCGGCGAGACCCAGTACTTC.

The V call is TRBV19, the J call TRBJ2-4; TRBD2 is a possible D gene (7 bases). This CDR3 is built from 18 residues. V lost 3 bases and J 2 bases, leaving 20 bases between the germline ends. Per germline, CDR1 LNHDA and CDR2 SQIVND (reference sequence). The CDR3 DNA reads TGTGCCAGTAGTATTCGGGGGGCAGAACTAAACACCAAAAACATTCAGTACTTC. Encoded protein: CASSIRGAELNTKNIQYF.

The chain couples TRBV28 to TRBJ1-5; 7 nucleotides match TRBD1. V lost 3 bases and J lost 0; bases outside the gene matches: 20. CDR1 and CDR2 (germline): MDHEN, SYDVKM. The CDR3 is 21 amino acids. CDR3 sequence (DNA): TGTGCCAGCAGTTTCCCCCGCGCTAGAGACAGGGCTACCAATAGCAATCAGCCCCAGCATTTT. As protein: CASSFPRARDRATNSNQPQHF.

This chain connects TRBV7-9 to TRBJ1-1; 7 bases match TRBD1. The V and J ends lost 5 bases and 0 bases, in that order; junction bases with no gene match: 6. The CDR3 has 15 amino acids. The germline V gene encodes CDR1 SEHNR and CDR2 FQNEAQ (reference sequence). CDR3 bases: TGTGCCAGCAGCCCGCCGACAGGGATGAACACTGAAGCTTTCTTT. It encodes CASSPPTGMNTEAFF.

This clone was recorded only once. The V gene is TRBV9, the J gene TRBJ2-5; TRBD1 is a possible D gene (6 bases). The germline gives CDR1 SGDLS, CDR2 YYNGEE. This CDR3 has 15 amino acids. V lost 3 bases to trimming and J lost 2 bases, with 14 bases between them. The CDR3 coding sequence is TGTGCCAGCAGCGCCCTAACAGGGCAGCAAGAGACCCAGTACTTC. Translation: CASSALTGQQETQYF.

The chain has TRBV30 and TRBJ1-2, with TRBD1 matching over 10 bases. Germline V CDR1 and CDR2: GTSNPN, SVGIG (reference sequence). CDR3 size: 14 residues. V was pared by 2 bases and J by 4 bases, with 4 bases of the junction left unmatched. The CDR3 spells CAWSRTGGIYGYTF. The CDR3, as DNA: TGTGCCTGGAGTAGGACAGGGGGGATCTATGGCTACACCTTC.

V usage is TRBV27 and J usage is TRBJ1-5; TRBD1 might be the D (5 bases). Germline V gene data show CDR1 as MNHEY and CDR2 as SMNVEV (reference sequence). V lost 7 bases and J 2 bases, leaving 12 bases between the germline ends. CDR3 length equals 14 residues. The CDR3 coding sequence is TGTGCCAGCATGGGGGGACGAGGCAATCAGCCCCAGCATTTT. It is translated as CASMGGRGNQPQHF.

The chain joins TRBV6-5 to TRBJ1-1; D perhaps matches TRBD1 (5 bases). With 8 bases removed from V and 6 bases from J, the gap between germline ends came to 19 bases. From germline, CDR1 is MNHEY and CDR2 SVGAGI. The CDR3 has 14 residues. The CDR3, as DNA: TGTGCCAGCGGGACGGGACCGGAGGGCCCTGAAGCTTTCTTT. Residues: CASGTGPEGPEAFF.

V usage is TRBV9 and J usage is TRBJ1-4, with TRBD1 as a possible D gene (5 bases). CDR3 length equals 15 residues. Germline V lookup: CDR1 SGDLS, CDR2 YYNGEE. Trimming pared 7 bases from V and 0 bases from J, leaving 13 bases between. The CDR3 DNA reads TGTGCCAGCGGGCGGGGCTTAGCAACTAATGAAAAACTGTTTTTT. It specifies CASGRGLATNEKLFF.

This clone was observed a handful of times. The CDR3 here is CASSVGSFALAEAFF. CDR3 coding DNA: TGTGCCAGCAGCGTAGGGAGCTTCGCCCTCGCTGAAGCTTTCTTT. The chain combines TRBV9 with TRBJ1-1; D unresolved. V was cut by 0 bases and J by 6 bases, with 15 bases left in between. The CDR3 runs 15 residues. In germline, CDR1 is SGDLS, CDR2 YYNGEE.

The chain joins TRBV2 to TRBJ1-5; D is unclear. Germline loops: CDR1 SNHLY, CDR2 FYNNEI. V lost 7 bases and J 1 base, leaving 5 bases between the germline ends. The CDR3 consists of 12 residues. The CDR3 here is CASTLSNQPQHF. For the CDR3, the DNA is TGTGCCAGCACCTTGAGCAATCAGCCCCAGCATTTT.